These 14 T cell receptor beta chains were sequenced from one sample in a study of CXCR3-negative and CXCR3-positive naive CD8 T cells. Preparation of TRB cDNA libraries relied on 5' RACE carrying UMI labels. TCRdb reprocessed the 5' RACE reads and reports one entry per CDR3 protein, with no DNA. The sample's table shows about 57,000 distinct CDR3 sequences. The sequencing input was memory CD8+ T cells from blood. These receptor sequences come from a human donor in good health. Some clones in this sample may be carry-over from other donors' samples.

V gene TRBV12-3 or TRBV12-4 combines with J gene TRBJ2-7; the D call from TCRdb, TRBD2, cannot be confirmed without DNA. This CDR3 has 15 amino acids. This CDR3 reads CASSSLAGRTYEQYF.

The V call is TRBV20-1, the J call TRBJ2-7; TCRdb indicates TRBD2, and absent DNA this call remains unverified. The CDR3 is 17 amino acids. Germline V lookup: CDR1 DFQATT, CDR2 SNEGSKA (reference sequence). CDR3 loop: CSATPPRTEWEGSEQYF.

The CDR3 loop is CASSLVMEGEQFF. The chain uses TRBV7-2 and TRBJ2-1. Germline values: CDR1 SGHTA, CDR2 FQGNSA. The CDR3 extends over 13 amino acids.

The V gene is TRBV29-1, the J gene TRBJ2-3. This CDR3 comprises 12 residues. Germline CDR1 is SQVTM and CDR2 is ANQGSEA. Here the CDR3 reads CSARPGTDTQYF.

The V call is TRBV12-3 or TRBV12-4, the J call TRBJ1-1. The CDR3 is 13 residues long. CDR3 loop: CASNALYATEAFF.

The gene calls are TRBV3-1 and TRBJ2-7. Looked up from germline, CDR1 is LGHDT and CDR2 is YNNKEL (reference sequence). CDR3 length equals 14 residues. CDR3 amino acids: CASAPVSSAYEQYF.

The chain recombines TRBV4-3 with TRBJ2-7. CDR1 is LGHNA and CDR2 is YSLEER in the germline V gene. The CDR3 contains 14 residues. CDR3 sequence reads: CASSQDRYLDEQYF.

The chain recombines TRBV29-1 with TRBJ1-4; TCRdb picks TRBD1, but there is no DNA to check that call. The CDR3 has 13 residues. CDR1 is SQVTM and CDR2 is ANQGSEA in the germline V gene. This chain's CDR3 is CSALRGVGEKLFF.

The chain employs TRBV14 and TRBJ2-1; the D call of TRBD1 rests on TCRdb alone, since no DNA is present to check it. CDR1 and CDR2 (germline): SGHDN, FVKESK. There are 15 residues in the CDR3. CDR3: CASSRGTGSYNEQFF.

CDR3 residues: CASSLGPAGSTSTDTQYF. This sequence joins TRBV11-2 and TRBJ2-3; TCRdb indicates TRBD2, and absent DNA this call remains unverified. Germline V CDR1 and CDR2: SGHAT, FQNNGV. The CDR3 runs to 18 residues.

The J gene is TRBJ2-7, the V gene TRBV5-6; TCRdb proposes TRBD1, but this gene call is untestable without DNA. This CDR3 is 11 amino acids long. From germline, CDR1 is SGHDT and CDR2 YYEEEE. This CDR3 reads CASSVGREQYF.

The CDR3 loop is CASSHRTELVLPF. The rearrangement uses TRBV7-9 and TRBJ1-2; TCRdb names TRBD1, which stays unverified in the absence of DNA. The germline V gene encodes CDR1 SEHNR and CDR2 FQNEAQ (reference sequence). The CDR3 contains 13 residues.

The V gene is TRBV29-1, the J gene TRBJ2-1; TCRdb designates TRBD1, a call that cannot be tested without DNA. Germline V gene data show CDR1 as SQVTM and CDR2 as ANQGSEA. This CDR3 has 13 amino acids. CDR3: CSVDRDNYNEQFF.

This chain's CDR3 is CASSLEGQGSNQPQHF. The chain joins TRBV7-2 to TRBJ1-5; TCRdb gives TRBD1 as the D gene, but with no DNA this cannot be confirmed. The CDR3 sequence is 16 residues long. CDR1 is SGHTA and CDR2 is FQGNSA in the germline V gene.